A single sample gave rise to the 8 T cell receptor beta chains below, sequenced in a study of blood T cell repertoires in COVID-19. Assay: immunoSEQ multiplex PCR; the TCRdb copy retains only in-frame clones and omits some. Of 150,000 to 200,000 clones in the sample, around 82% were seen once. Sequencing used peripheral blood. The receptors were gathered from a woman aged 40 to 49 with COVID-19, enrolled during active disease.

The rearrangement uses TRBV28 and TRBJ2-1; weak D call: TRBD1 (5 bases). The CDR3 sequence is 15 residues long. V was pared by 3 bases and J by 3 bases, with 12 bases between. Per the germline V gene, CDR1 is MDHEN and CDR2 is SYDVKM. CDR3 DNA sequence: TGTGCCAGCAGTTTGAGGACAAACCTCTACAATGAGCAGTTCTTC. This encodes CASSLRTNLYNEQFF.

The genes are TRBV2 and TRBJ1-2, with TRBD1 as a possible D gene (5 bases). This CDR3 is built from 13 residues. Germline loops: CDR1 SNHLY, CDR2 FYNNEI. V lost 6 bases and J 4 bases, leaving 12 bases between the germline ends. The DNA for the CDR3 is TGTGCCAGCAGGGGGGGGATTTCCTATGGCTACACCTTC. The encoded protein is CASRGGISYGYTF.

The chain links TRBV12-3 or TRBV12-4 to TRBJ1-2, with D hard to call. V dropped 7 bases and J dropped 5 bases, with 14 bases sitting between them. CDR3 length: 13 residues. In DNA form, the CDR3 reads TGTGCCAGCACCCAAAGCATTCGGTATGGCTACACCTTC. It encodes CASTQSIRYGYTF.

The chain links TRBV3-1 (or the pseudogene TRBV3-2) to TRBJ2-7; 7 bases match TRBD2. The CDR3 has 14 amino acids. Germline CDR1 is LGHDT and CDR2 is YNNKEL (reference sequence). J gave up 5 bases and V 4 bases, and 8 bases lay outside the gene matches. The CDR3 here is CASSRGSGIHEQYF. CDR3 in DNA: TGTGCCAGCAGCCGAGGAAGCGGGATACACGAGCAGTACTTC.

The genes are TRBV6-5 and TRBJ2-1, with a possible D match to TRBD1 (6 bases). CDR1 MNHEY and CDR2 SVGAGI come from the germline V gene. This CDR3 contains 11 residues. V was cut by 4 bases and J by 12 bases, with 10 bases left in between. CDR3 loop: CASSSPTGQFF. The CDR3 DNA reads TGTGCCAGCAGTTCTCCGACAGGGCAGTTCTTC.

J is TRBJ2-1 and V is TRBV28, with D tentatively TRBD2 (5 bases). Germline V gives CDR1 MDHEN, CDR2 SYDVKM. V was pared by 3 bases and J by 5 bases, with 26 bases between. This CDR3 comprises 19 residues. CDR3 region: CASSLSLPKRINIDNEQFF. CDR3 coding DNA: TGTGCCAGCAGTTTGTCCCTCCCCAAGCGGATAAACATAGACAATGAGCAGTTCTTC. Full variable domain (rest looked up from reference TRBV28 and TRBJ2-1): DVKVTQSSRYLVKRTGEKVFLECVQDMDHENMFWYRQDPGLGLRLIYFSYDVKMKEKGDIPEGYSVSREKKERFSLILESASTNQTSMYLCASSLSLPKRINIDNEQFFGPGTRLTVL.

The chain employs TRBV9 and TRBJ2-1; 7 nucleotides match TRBD2. With V trimmed by 2 bases and J by 1 base, 3 bases remained unmatched. Germline V lookup: CDR1 SGDLS, CDR2 YYNGEE. The length of the CDR3 is 15 residues. CDR3 residues: CASSVQRGSYNEQFF. For the CDR3, the DNA is TGTGCCAGCAGCGTTCAGCGGGGTTCCTACAATGAGCAGTTCTTC.

The sample holds a few counts of this clone. This chain links TRBV28 with TRBJ2-1, with TRBD2 as a possible D gene (5 bases). V lost 6 bases and J 0 bases, leaving 15 bases between the germline ends. Per germline, CDR1 MDHEN and CDR2 SYDVKM. The CDR3 is 16 amino acids. The CDR3 coding sequence is TGTGCCAGCAGGAACTTCAGAGGGAGCTCCTACAATGAGCAGTTCTTC. Translation gives CASRNFRGSSYNEQFF. The entire variable domain, with the rest obtained from reference TRBV28 and TRBJ2-1, is as follows: DVKVTQSSRYLVKRTGEKVFLECVQDMDHENMFWYRQDPGLGLRLIYFSYDVKMKEKGDIPEGYSVSREKKERFSLILESASTNQTSMYLCASRNFRGSSYNEQFFGPGTRLTVL.